This TCR beta chain was sequenced for a study of control samples from healthy donors and cancer patients. The V end lost 5 bases, the J end lost 6 bases, and 9 bases lay between the germline ends. The CDR3 has 12 amino acids. The germline V gene encodes CDR1 SGHTA and CDR2 FQGTGA. Clones were read by immunoSEQ multiplex PCR, and TCRdb kept only the in-frame ones, dropping some. Of about 67,000 clones in the sample, 80% to 90% were seen once. Sequenced sample: PBMCs. This sequence originates from a woman in her forties or fifties with head and neck cancer. The chain joins TRBV7-3 to TRBJ2-3; a weak D match, TRBD2 (5 bases). As DNA, the CDR3 is TGTGCCAGCAGCCGGACGGGGGATACGCAGTATTTT. Translated: CASSRTGDTQYF.